Sequencing of this T cell receptor beta chain was carried out in a study of blood T cell repertoires in COVID-19. Study summary: COVID-19 samples from acute and convalescent phases originated in the United States, Italy and Spain. T cells, B-cell-depleted T cells, or PBMCs supplied cDNA or gDNA.

How the authors handled the data: By means of reference gene primer amplification, nucleated cell counts were estimated. Measured with immunoSEQ multiplex PCR; TCRdb has only the in-frame clones, and not every one. The DNA was the basis for D and trimming; V, J and clone size are from that table. The table has roughly 80,000 clones, around four fifths seen once. From germline, CDR1 is SGHAT and CDR2 FQNNGV. This CDR3 contains 14 residues. V dropped 1 base and J dropped 6 bases, with 10 bases sitting between them. The V and J genes are TRBV11-2 and TRBJ1-5, with a weak D call TRBD1 (6 bases). This TCR derives from a human donor in a cohort sampled during active COVID-19. The sample comprised peripheral blood. The CDR3 DNA sequence: TGTGCCAGCAGCTTAGGGGGGCCGACTCAGCCCCAGCATTTT. It translates to CASSLGGPTQPQHF.